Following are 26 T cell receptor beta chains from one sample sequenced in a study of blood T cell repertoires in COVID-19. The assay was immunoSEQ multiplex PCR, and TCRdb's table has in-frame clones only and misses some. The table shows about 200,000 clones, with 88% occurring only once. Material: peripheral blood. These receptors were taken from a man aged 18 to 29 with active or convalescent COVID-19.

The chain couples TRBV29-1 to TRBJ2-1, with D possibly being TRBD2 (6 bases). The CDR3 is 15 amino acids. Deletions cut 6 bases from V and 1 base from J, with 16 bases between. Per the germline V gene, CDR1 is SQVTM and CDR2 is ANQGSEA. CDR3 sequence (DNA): TGCAGCGTGGCGGGACCCGGGGGTTCCTACAATGAGCAGTTCTTC. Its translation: CSVAGPGGSYNEQFF.

The CDR3 nucleotides are TGTGCCAGCAGTTCCTTCCGGGACAGGGGTTTTGGCTACACCTTC. As protein: CASSSFRDRGFGYTF. V gene TRBV6-5 combines with J gene TRBJ1-2, with TRBD1 matching over 10 bases. Germline CDR1 and CDR2: MNHEY and SVGAGI. The length of the CDR3 is 15 residues. Losses at the gene ends were 4 bases for V and 7 bases for J; bases not matched to a gene: 9.

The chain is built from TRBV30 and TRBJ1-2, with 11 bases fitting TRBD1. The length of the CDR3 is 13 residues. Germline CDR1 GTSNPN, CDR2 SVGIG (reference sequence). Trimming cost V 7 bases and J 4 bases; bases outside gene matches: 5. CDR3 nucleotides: TGTGCCTCTCCCGGGACAGGGGGCTATGGCTACACCTTC. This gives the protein CASPGTGGYGYTF.

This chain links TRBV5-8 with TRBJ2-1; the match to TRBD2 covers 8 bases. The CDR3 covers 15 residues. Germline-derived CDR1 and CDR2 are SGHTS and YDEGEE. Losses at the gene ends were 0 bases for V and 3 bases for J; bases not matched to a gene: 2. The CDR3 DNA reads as TGTGCCAGCAGCTTGGGTAGCGGGAACTACAATGAGCAGTTCTTC. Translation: CASSLGSGNYNEQFF.

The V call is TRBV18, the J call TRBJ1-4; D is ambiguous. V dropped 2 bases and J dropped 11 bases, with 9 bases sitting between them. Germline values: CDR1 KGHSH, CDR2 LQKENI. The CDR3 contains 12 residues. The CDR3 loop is CASSPVRDKLFF. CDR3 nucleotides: TGTGCCAGCTCACCAGTACGGGATAAACTGTTTTTT.

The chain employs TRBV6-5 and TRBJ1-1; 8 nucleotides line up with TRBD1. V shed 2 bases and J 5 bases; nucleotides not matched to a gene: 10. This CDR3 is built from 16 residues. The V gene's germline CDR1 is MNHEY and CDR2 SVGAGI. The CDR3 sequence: CASSYPSTGEGTEAFF. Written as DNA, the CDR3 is TGTGCCAGCAGTTACCCTTCGACAGGGGAGGGGACTGAAGCTTTCTTT.

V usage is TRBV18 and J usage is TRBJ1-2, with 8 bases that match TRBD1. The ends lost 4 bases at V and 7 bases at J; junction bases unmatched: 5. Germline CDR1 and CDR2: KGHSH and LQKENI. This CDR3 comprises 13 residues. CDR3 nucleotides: TGTGCCAGCTCACTAGAGACAGGGGTTGGCTACACCTTC. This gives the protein CASSLETGVGYTF.

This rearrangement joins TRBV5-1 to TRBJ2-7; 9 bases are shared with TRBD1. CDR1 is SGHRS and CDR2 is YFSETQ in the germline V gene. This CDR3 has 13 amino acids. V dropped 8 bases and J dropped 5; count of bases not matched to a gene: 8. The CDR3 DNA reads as TGCGCCAGTAGCCGAGGACAGGGGAACGAGCAGTACTTC. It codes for CASSRGQGNEQYF. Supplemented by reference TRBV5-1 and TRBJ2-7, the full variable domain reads KAGVTQTPRYLIKTRGQQVTLSCSPISGHRSVSWYQQTPGQGLQFLFEYFSETQRNKGNFPGRFSGRQFSNSRSEMNVSTLELGDSALYLCASSRGQGNEQYFGPGTRLTVT.

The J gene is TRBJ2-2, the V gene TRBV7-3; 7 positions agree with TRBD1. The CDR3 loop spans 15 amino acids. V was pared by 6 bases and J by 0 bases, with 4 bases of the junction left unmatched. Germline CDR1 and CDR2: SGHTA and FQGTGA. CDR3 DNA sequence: TGTGCCAGCAGGGCAACAGGGGCGAACACCGGGGAGCTGTTTTTT. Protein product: CASRATGANTGELFF. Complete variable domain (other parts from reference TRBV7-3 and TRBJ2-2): GAGVSQTPSNKVTEKGKYVELRCDPISGHTALYWYRQSLGQGPEFLIYFQGTGAADDSGLPNDRFFAVRPEGSVSTLKIQRTERGDSAVYLCASRATGANTGELFFGEGSRLTVL.

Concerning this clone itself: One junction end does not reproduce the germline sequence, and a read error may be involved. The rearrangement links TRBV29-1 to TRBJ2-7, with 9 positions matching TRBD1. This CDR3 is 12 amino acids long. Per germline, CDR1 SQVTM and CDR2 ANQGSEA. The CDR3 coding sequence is TGCAGCGTCGAAGACCGGGACAGGGATCTGTACTTC. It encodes CSVEDRDRDLYF.

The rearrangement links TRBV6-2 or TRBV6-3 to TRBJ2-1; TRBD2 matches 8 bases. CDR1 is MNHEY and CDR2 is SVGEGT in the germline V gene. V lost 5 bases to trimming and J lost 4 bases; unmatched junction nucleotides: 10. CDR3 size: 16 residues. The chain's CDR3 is CASSTTTGGAYNEQFF. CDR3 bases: TGTGCCAGCAGTACGACGACGGGGGGGGCTTACAATGAGCAGTTCTTC.

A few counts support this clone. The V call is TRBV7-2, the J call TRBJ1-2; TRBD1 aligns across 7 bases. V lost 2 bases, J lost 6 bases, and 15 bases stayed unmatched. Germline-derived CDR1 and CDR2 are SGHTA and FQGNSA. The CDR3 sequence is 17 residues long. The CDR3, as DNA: TGTGCCAGCAGCTTATCTCCGTGGGCCGACAGGGTTGATGGCTACACCTTC. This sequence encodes CASSLSPWADRVDGYTF. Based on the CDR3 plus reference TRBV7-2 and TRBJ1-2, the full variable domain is GAGVSQSPSNKVTEKGKDVELRCDPISGHTALYWYRQSLGQGLEFLIYFQGNSAPDKSGLPSDRFSAERTGGSVSTLTIQRTQQEDSAVYLCASSLSPWADRVDGYTFGSGTRLTVV.

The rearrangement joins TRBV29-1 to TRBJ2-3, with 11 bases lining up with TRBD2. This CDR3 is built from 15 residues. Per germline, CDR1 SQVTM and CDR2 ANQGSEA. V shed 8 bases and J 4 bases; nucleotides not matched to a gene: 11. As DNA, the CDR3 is TGCAGCACAGGGACTAGCGGAGGGGGGGCAGATACGCAGTATTTT. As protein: CSTGTSGGGADTQYF.

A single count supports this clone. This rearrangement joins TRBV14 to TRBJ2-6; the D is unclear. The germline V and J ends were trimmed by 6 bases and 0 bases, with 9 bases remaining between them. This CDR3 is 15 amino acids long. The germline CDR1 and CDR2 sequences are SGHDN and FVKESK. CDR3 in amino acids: CASSRRASGANVLTF. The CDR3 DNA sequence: TGTGCCAGCAGTCGAAGAGCCTCTGGGGCCAACGTCCTGACTTTC.

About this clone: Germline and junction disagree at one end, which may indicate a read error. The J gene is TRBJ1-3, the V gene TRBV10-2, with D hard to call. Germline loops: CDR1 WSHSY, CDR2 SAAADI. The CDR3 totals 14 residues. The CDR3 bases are TGCGCCAGCAGTGAGTCGGTTCTTGGAGACACCATATATTTT. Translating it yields CASSESVLGDTIYF.

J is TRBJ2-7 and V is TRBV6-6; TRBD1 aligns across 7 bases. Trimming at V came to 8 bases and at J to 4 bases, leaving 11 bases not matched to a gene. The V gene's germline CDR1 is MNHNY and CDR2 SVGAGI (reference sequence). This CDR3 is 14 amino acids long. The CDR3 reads CASGPGQSIYEQYF. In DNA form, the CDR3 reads TGTGCCAGCGGACCGGGACAGTCTATTTACGAGCAGTACTTC.

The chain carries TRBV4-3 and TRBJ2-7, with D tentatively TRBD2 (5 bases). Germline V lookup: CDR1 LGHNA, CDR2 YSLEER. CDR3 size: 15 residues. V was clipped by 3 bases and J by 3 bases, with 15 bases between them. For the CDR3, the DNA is TGCGCCAGCAGCCAGTCGTCTAGCTCCGACTACGAGCAGTACTTC. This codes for CASSQSSSSDYEQYF.

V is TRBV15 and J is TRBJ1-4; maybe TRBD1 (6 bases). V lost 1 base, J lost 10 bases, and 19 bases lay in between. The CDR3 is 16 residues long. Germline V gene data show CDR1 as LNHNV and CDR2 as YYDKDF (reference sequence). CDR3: CATSRGPQGSGGKLFF. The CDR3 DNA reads TGTGCCACCAGCAGAGGGCCCCAGGGGAGTGGAGGAAAACTGTTTTTT.

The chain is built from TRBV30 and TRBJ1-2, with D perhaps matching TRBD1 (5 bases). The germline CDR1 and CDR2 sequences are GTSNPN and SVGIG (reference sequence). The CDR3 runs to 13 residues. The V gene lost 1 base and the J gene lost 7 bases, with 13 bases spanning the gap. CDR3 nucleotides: TGTGCCTGGAGTGGTGGCAGGGAGGCTGGCTACACCTTC. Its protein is CAWSGGREAGYTF.

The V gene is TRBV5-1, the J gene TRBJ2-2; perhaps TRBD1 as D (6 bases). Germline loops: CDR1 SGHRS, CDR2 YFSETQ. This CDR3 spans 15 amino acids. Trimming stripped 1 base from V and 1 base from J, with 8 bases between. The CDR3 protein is CASSLWGRNTGELFF. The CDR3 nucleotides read TGCGCCAGCAGCTTGTGGGGGCGGAACACCGGGGAGCTGTTTTTT.

The CDR3 loop is CASSPRGGEDYGYTF. In nucleotides, the CDR3 is TGTGCCAGCAGTCCTCGGGGGGGCGAGGACTATGGCTACACCTTC. The chain links TRBV27 to TRBJ1-2; the D gene is possibly TRBD1 (6 bases). Trimming pared 5 bases from V and 3 bases from J, leaving 16 bases between. Germline CDR1 is MNHEY and CDR2 is SMNVEV (reference sequence). The CDR3 extends over 15 amino acids.

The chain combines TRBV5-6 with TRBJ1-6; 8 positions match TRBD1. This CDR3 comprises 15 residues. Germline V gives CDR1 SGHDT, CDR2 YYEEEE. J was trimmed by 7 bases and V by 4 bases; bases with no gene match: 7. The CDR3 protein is CASSLDRGGNSPLHF. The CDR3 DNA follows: TGTGCCAGCAGCCTCGACAGGGGAGGCAATTCACCCCTCCACTTT.

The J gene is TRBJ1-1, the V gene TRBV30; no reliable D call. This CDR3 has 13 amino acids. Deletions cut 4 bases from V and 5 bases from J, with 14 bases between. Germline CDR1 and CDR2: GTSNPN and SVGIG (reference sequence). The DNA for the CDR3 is TGTGCCTGGAAGGTCCGCCTAGGTACTGAAGCTTTCTTT. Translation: CAWKVRLGTEAFF.

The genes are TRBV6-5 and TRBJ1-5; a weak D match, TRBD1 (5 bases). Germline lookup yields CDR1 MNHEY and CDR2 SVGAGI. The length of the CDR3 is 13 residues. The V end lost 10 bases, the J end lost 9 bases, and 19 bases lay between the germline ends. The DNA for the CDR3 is TGTGCCACCACTGGGGACTCATCAGGGCCCCAGCATTTT. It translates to CATTGDSSGPQHF.

The CDR3 loop reads CASSIFFGLRNTGELFF. The CDR3 nucleotides read TGTGCCAGTAGTATTTTTTTTGGTTTGAGAAACACCGGGGAGCTGTTTTTT. The chain is built from TRBV19 and TRBJ2-2; D gene ambiguous. CDR1 and CDR2 from the germline V gene are LNHDA and SQIVND (reference sequence). Deletions cut 3 bases from V and 2 bases from J, with 16 bases between. The CDR3 loop spans 17 amino acids.

This CDR3 is CASSDRDSEAFF. CDR3 coding DNA: TGTGCCAGTAGTGATAGGGACAGTGAAGCTTTCTTT. The chain joins TRBV19 to TRBJ1-1; 7 bases agree with TRBD1. J lost 7 bases, V lost 5 bases, and 4 bases had no gene match. This CDR3 is 12 amino acids long. Looked up from germline, CDR1 is LNHDA and CDR2 is SQIVND (reference sequence).